A selection of T cell receptor beta chains follows, all from one sample in a study of T-cell reconstitution after alpha-beta-depleted transplantation in children. TCRdb analysed the PCR reads with MiXCR anew, one entry per CDR3 protein. The data hold about 610,000 distinct CDR3 sequences, with over 9.5% observed a single time. The source material was PBMCs from the stem cell graft donor, sampled from the stem cell graft. These receptors all come from a human donor who donated a stem cell graft to a child with acute myeloid leukemia. Both conserved end residues are part of each CDR3. A D gene is named only where the DNA matches it firmly. A clone size is listed for some rows: how often the clone was seen (once, few, many), or a class if it is expanded.

TRBV27	TRBD1	many	TRBJ2-1	14	TGTGCCAGCACACCGGGACAGGATCACAATGAGCAGTTCTTC	CASTPGQDHNEQFF
TRBV27	TRBD2	many	TRBJ2-1	14	TGTGCCAGCACAGCGGGAGGCGCTTACAATGAGCAGTTCTTC	CASTAGGAYNEQFF
TRBV4-3	TRBD1	-	TRBJ1-4	16	TGCGCCAGCAGCCAAGAGATTGGGACAGCTAATGAAAAACTGTTTTTT	CASSQEIGTANEKLFF
TRBV12-3/TRBV12-4	-	many	TRBJ2-1	13	TGTGCCAGCATGCCCCCCTCCTACAATGAGCAGTTCTTC	CASMPPSYNEQFF
TRBV6-1	TRBD1	many	TRBJ2-7	14	TGTGCCGTCTCGACCGGGACAGGGGGTTACGAGCAGTACTTC	CAVSTGTGGYEQYF
TRBV6-5	-	-	TRBJ2-7	17	TGTGCCAGCAGCTACGCTAGGGGGGGAAGGAGGTCCTACGAGCAGTACTTC	CASSYARGGRRSYEQYF
TRBV12-3/TRBV12-4	TRBD1	-	TRBJ1-6	14	TGTGCCAGCAGTCCTATGACAGGGAATTCACCCCTCCACTTT	CASSPMTGNSPLHF
TRBV29-1	TRBD2	many	TRBJ2-1	17	TGCAGCGGGATGCAGGGTTCTAGCGGGAGGGCCTACAATGAGCAGTTCTTC	CSGMQGSSGRAYNEQFF
TRBV6-1	-	-	TRBJ1-2	11	TGTGCCAGCAGTGAGGGGGATGGCTACACCTTC	CASSEGDGYTF
TRBV20-1	TRBD2	-	TRBJ2-3	15	TGCAGTGCTAGAGATCAACTAGCGGGAGGGGATACGCAGTATTTT	CSARDQLAGGDTQYF
TRBV30	-	-	TRBJ1-1	12	TGTGCCTGGACCACCTGGGACACTGAAGCTTTCTTT	CAWTTWDTEAFF
TRBV2	-	many	TRBJ2-1	14	TGTGCCAGCTGCCGGGCGAAATCCTACAATGAGCAGTTCTTC	CASCRAKSYNEQFF
TRBV6-5	TRBD2	many	TRBJ2-1	15	TGTGCCAGCAGTTCCGGCGGCGGGAGGATAAATGAGCAGTTCTTC	CASSSGGGRINEQFF
TRBV12-3/TRBV12-4	TRBD1	many	TRBJ1-2	13	TGTGCCAGCACCCCACAGGGGTTCTACGGCTACACCTTC	CASTPQGFYGYTF
TRBV12-3/TRBV12-4	-	many	TRBJ1-6	14	TGTGCCAGCAGTTTTAAGGGGAACGATTCACCCCTCCACTTT	CASSFKGNDSPLHF
TRBV7-6	TRBD2	few	TRBJ2-7	16	TGTGCCAGCAGCTTAGATTCGCCGACTAGCGGGAGCGAGCAGTACTTC	CASSLDSPTSGSEQYF
TRBV21-1	-	few	TRBJ2-1	13	TGTGCCAATTTAGGACTAGCGGGAGTTGAGCAGTTCTTC	CANLGLAGVEQFF
TRBV12-3/TRBV12-4	TRBD2	few	TRBJ2-7	16	TGTGCCAGCAGTTTAGGGACCGGGACTACGGCGCCCGAGCAGTACTTC	CASSLGTGTTAPEQYF
TRBV11-1	TRBD2	-	TRBJ2-3	17	TGTGCCAGCAGCTTAGCGTTGGGGGAGGGCCTCACAGATACGCAGTATTTT	CASSLALGEGLTDTQYF
TRBV5-1	-	few	TRBJ2-3	13	TGCGCCAGCTCCCCAGCTGGGAAAGATACGCAGTATTTT	CASSPAGKDTQYF
TRBV12-3/TRBV12-4	TRBD2	once	TRBJ2-1	15	TGTGCCAGCAGTGGACTAGCGGGAGGTATCTATGAGCAGTTCTTC	CASSGLAGGIYEQFF
TRBV20-1	-	few	TRBJ1-5	14	TGCAGTGCTAGGCACGTAGATAGCAATCAGCCCCAGCATTTT	CSARHVDSNQPQHF
TRBV20-1	TRBD2	-	TRBJ2-7	12	TGCAGTGCTTCCCGGACTAGTCGGGAGCAGTACTTC	CSASRTSREQYF
TRBV5-1	-	many	TRBJ2-3	14	TGCGCCAGCAGCTTGGGTGGGTTTCCAGATACGCAGTATTTT	CASSLGGFPDTQYF
TRBV28	TRBD1	-	TRBJ2-7	12	TGTGCCGCCTGGGACAGGTCCTACGAGCAGTACTTC	CAAWDRSYEQYF
TRBV12-3/TRBV12-4	-	few	TRBJ2-3	15	TGTGCCAGCAGTTTAGCGGGACGGTACACAGATACGCAGTATTTT	CASSLAGRYTDTQYF
TRBV10-3	TRBD2	-	TRBJ2-3	15	TGTGCCATCGGGCTAGCGGGAGTCAGTACAGATACGCAGTATTTT	CAIGLAGVSTDTQYF
TRBV20-1	TRBD1	few	TRBJ1-2	15	TGCAGTGCCTCATCCCCCAGGGGGAGGATTGATGGCTACACCTTC	CSASSPRGRIDGYTF
TRBV12-3/TRBV12-4	-	few	TRBJ1-3	11	TGTGCCAGCACCCCACGGGACACCATATATTTT	CASTPRDTIYF
TRBV12-3/TRBV12-4	TRBD1	few	TRBJ2-6	18	TGTGCCAGCAGTACACGGACAGGGTCTCACTCTGGGGCCAACGTCCTGACTTTC	CASSTRTGSHSGANVLTF
TRBV29-1	TRBD2	many	TRBJ2-5	16	TGCAGCGTTCAAGGGATTCCAGCGGGAGAGGGAGAGACCCAGTACTTC	CSVQGIPAGEGETQYF
TRBV21-1	-	few	TRBJ1-5	17	TGTGCCAGCAGCAAAGCTTCAGACAGGGATAGCAATCAGCCCCAGCATTTT	CASSKASDRDSNQPQHF
TRBV29-1	-	-	TRBJ2-5	14	TGCAGCGCCGGGATAGGCCTAGGACAAGAGACCCAGTACTTC	CSAGIGLGQETQYF
TRBV7-9	TRBD1	few	TRBJ2-7	15	TGTGCCAGCAGCCCCTTAGGAGGACAGGGCTACGAGCAGTACTTC	CASSPLGGQGYEQYF
TRBV7-2	-	-	TRBJ2-3	16	TGTGCCAGCAGCGGCCTACTAGGAGCAGGAACAGATACGCAGTATTTT	CASSGLLGAGTDTQYF
TRBV30	-	-	TRBJ1-2	11	TGTGCCTGGAGACGAGATTATGGCTACACCTTC	CAWRRDYGYTF
TRBV28	-	few	TRBJ2-5	12	TGTGCCAGCAGTTTTTTAGCAGGGGCCCAGTACTTC	CASSFLAGAQYF
TRBV28	TRBD1	-	TRBJ2-7	14	TGTGCCAGCAGTCCCGGACAGGGGCTCCACGAGCAGTACTTC	CASSPGQGLHEQYF
TRBV5-4	-	-	TRBJ1-1	14	TGTGCCAGCAGGCCGAGCGGGGGGAGTGCTGAAGCTTTCTTT	CASRPSGGSAEAFF
TRBV6-2/TRBV6-3	TRBD2	few	TRBJ2-1	19	TGTGCCAGCAGGGCGGACAGAGGGACGACTAGCGGGAGGGCGGGTGAGCAGTTCTTC	CASRADRGTTSGRAGEQFF
TRBV6-4	TRBD2	many	TRBJ2-1	14	TGTGCCAGCAGTACTAGCGGGAGGAGGAATGAGCAGTTCTTC	CASSTSGRRNEQFF
TRBV6-5	-	-	TRBJ2-1	13	TGTGCCAGCAGATTATCCCTGGACAATGAGCAGTTCTTC	CASRLSLDNEQFF
TRBV30	-	-	TRBJ1-1	13	TGTGCCTGGAGAGTTCAGGCTGTGGCTGAAGCTTTCTTT	CAWRVQAVAEAFF
TRBV29-1	-	-	TRBJ2-1	12	TGCAGCGTGCAACTGGTTTCGAATGAGCAGTTCTTC	CSVQLVSNEQFF
TRBV9	TRBD1	few	TRBJ2-7	15	TGTGCCAGCAGCGGAACAGGGGTTGATTTCTACGAGCAGTACTTC	CASSGTGVDFYEQYF
TRBV7-2	-	few	TRBJ2-5	13	TGTGCCAGCAGCCTTAAGTCATCGGAGACCCAGTACTTC	CASSLKSSETQYF
TRBV4-2	-	few	TRBJ2-7	15	TGTGCCAGCAGCCAAGGCCGGGGGAAAGATGACGAGCAGTACTTC	CASSQGRGKDDEQYF
TRBV29-1	-	few	TRBJ1-2	19	TGCAGCGTTGAAGAATCCCCCGGGCAGTCTCCCGGTCTGCAGCGTGGCTACACCTTC	CSVEESPGQSPGLQRGYTF
TRBV3-1	TRBD2	-	TRBJ2-3	18	TGTGCCACCTCCCAAATGGCAAGACTAGCGCGGGGTACAGATACGCAGTATTTT	CATSQMARLARGTDTQYF
TRBV18	TRBD1	few	TRBJ2-7	16	TGTGCCAGCTCACCACTAACAGGGGGCGAGACCTACGAGCAGTACTTC	CASSPLTGGETYEQYF
TRBV21-1	-	many	TRBJ2-7	13	TGTGCCAGCAGCAAAGGGACCCTCTACGAGCAGTACTTC	CASSKGTLYEQYF
TRBV7-2	-	-	TRBJ2-7	15	TGTGCCAGCAGCTTAGGCGGCCTGAGCTCCTACGAGCAGTACTTC	CASSLGGLSSYEQYF
TRBV20-1	-	-	TRBJ2-2	12	TGCAGTGCTGGACCGAACACCGGGGAGCTGTTTTTT	CSAGPNTGELFF
TRBV29-1	-	many	TRBJ2-1	10	TGCAGCGCTTCCCCCAATGAGCAGTTCTTC	CSASPNEQFF
TRBV3-1	-	many	TRBJ1-1	12	TGTGCCAGCAGCCACCTGAACACTGAAGCTTTCTTT	CASSHLNTEAFF
TRBV24-1	TRBD2	few	TRBJ2-1	16	TGTGCCACCAGTGTGGCCCGGACTAGCCGACCTTTCCGGCAGTTCTTC	CATSVARTSRPFRQFF
TRBV9	-	-	TRBJ2-1	15	TGTGCCAGCAGCGTAAATCAAGTGGGTTTGGATGAGCAGTTCTTC	CASSVNQVGLDEQFF